The 25 T cell receptor beta chains given below trace back to one sample, sequenced in a study of CD8 T cells in ankylosing spondylitis. Study findings and constraints: Characteristic of ankylosing spondylitis blood, it appeared, was a TCR beta motif comprising eight highly homologous variants.

Each CDR3 protein gets one entry after TCRdb re-called the 5' RACE reads with MiXCR. This table holds around 480,000 distinct CDR3 sequences, roughly 17% found once. For these receptors, no antigen is known. The sequencing sample was made of blood, either unsorted or a sorted T cell fraction (not recorded which). These receptor sequences come from a male donor with ankylosing spondylitis.

The table lists this clonotype with a few counts. The chain couples TRBV28 to TRBJ1-1, with 7 bases fitting TRBD1. Germline CDR1 is MDHEN and CDR2 is SYDVKM. This CDR3 spans 14 amino acids. The ends lost 6 bases at V and 5 bases at J; junction bases unmatched: 9. CDR3: CASRIRQGSTEAFF. The DNA of the CDR3 is TGTGCCAGCAGAATAAGACAGGGAAGTACTGAAGCTTTCTTT.

This chain links TRBV28 with TRBJ2-4, with 10 bases identical to TRBD1. CDR1 is MDHEN, CDR2 SYDVKM, per germline. The CDR3 consists of 12 residues. J gave up 12 bases and V 6 bases, and 5 bases lay outside the gene matches. CDR3: CASSRQGAGQYF. The CDR3 DNA reads TGTGCCAGCAGCCGACAGGGGGCTGGTCAGTACTTC.

The V and J genes are TRBV6-1 and TRBJ1-1; D is undetermined. There are 13 residues in the CDR3. V gave up 4 bases and J gave up 0 bases, with 6 bases separating them. The germline gives CDR1 MNHNS, CDR2 SASEGT. CDR3: CASSADVNTEAFF. In DNA form, the CDR3 reads TGTGCCAGCAGTGCGGACGTGAACACTGAAGCTTTCTTT.

This clonotype was recorded a few times. V gene TRBV19 combines with J gene TRBJ1-1, with 7 bases that match TRBD1. CDR1 and CDR2 (germline): LNHDA, SQIVND (reference sequence). The J segment lost 4 bases and the V segment lost 1 base, leaving 3 bases of the junction unmatched. This CDR3 has 14 residues. The CDR3 sequence: CASSIAGGSTEAFF. CDR3 nucleotides: TGTGCCAGTAGTATAGCAGGGGGGAGCACTGAAGCTTTCTTT.

The rearrangement joins TRBV6-2 or TRBV6-3 to TRBJ2-1; D gene ambiguous. V lost 4 bases to trimming and J lost 10 bases, with 11 bases between them. The germline V gene has CDR1 MNHEY and CDR2 SVGEGT. The CDR3 is 12 amino acids. The DNA for the CDR3 is TGTGCCAGCAGTTTGCGCGCACCCGAGCAGTTCTTC. It codes for CASSLRAPEQFF.

This clonotype was counted a few times. The chain uses TRBV27 and TRBJ1-1, with D possibly being TRBD1 (5 bases). The CDR3 sequence is 14 residues long. Germline-derived CDR1 and CDR2 are MNHEY and SMNVEV (reference sequence). Trimming left V 4 bases short and J 8 bases short, with 17 bases between. CDR3 bases: TGTGCCAGCAGTTACTACTCCCGACAGACCGAAGCTTTCTTT. Translating gives CASSYYSRQTEAFF.

The chain's CDR3 is CASSRAGSWPGELFF. CDR3 nucleotides: TGTGCCAGCAGCCGAGCAGGGTCGTGGCCCGGGGAGCTGTTTTTT. This chain links TRBV12-3 or TRBV12-4 with TRBJ2-2, with D tentatively TRBD1 (5 bases). The CDR3 spans 15 residues. With 6 bases removed from V and 6 bases from J, the gap between germline ends came to 17 bases.

V usage is TRBV7-2 and J usage is TRBJ2-7, with D tentatively TRBD1 (5 bases). The germline V gene encodes CDR1 SGHTA and CDR2 FQGNSA. V was shortened by 5 bases and J by 4 bases, with 24 bases between the two germline ends. This CDR3 has 17 residues. CDR3 in amino acids: CASSTELRVTATYEQYF. The CDR3 bases are TGTGCCAGCAGCACCGAACTCCGGGTGACAGCTACATACGAGCAGTACTTC.

In nucleotides, the CDR3 is TGTGCCAGCAGAACCGGGACTAGCGGGAGGGGGTTAGCCAATGAGCAGTTCTTC. Translated: CASRTGTSGRGLANEQFF. The gene calls are TRBV12-3 or TRBV12-4 and TRBJ2-1; TRBD2 matches at 16 bases. The CDR3 loop spans 18 amino acids. V gave up 6 bases and J gave up 6 bases; unmatched junction bases: 11.

This clonotype was picked up a small number of times. The chain links TRBV9 to TRBJ2-3, with 15 positions matching TRBD2. The junction had 8 bases not matched to a gene; V was cut back by 3 bases and J by 6 bases. CDR1 is SGDLS, CDR2 YYNGEE, per germline. The CDR3 has 17 amino acids. The CDR3 is CASSDPGLAGGSDTQYF. DNA for the CDR3: TGTGCCAGCAGCGATCCGGGACTAGCGGGAGGTTCGGATACGCAGTATTTT.

This clonotype has just a few counts. The CDR3 reads CASSPGTGDTEAFF. The DNA of the CDR3 is TGTGCCAGCAGTCCCGGGACAGGGGACACTGAAGCTTTCTTT. V is TRBV6-1 and J is TRBJ1-1; the match to TRBD1 covers 10 bases. This CDR3 contains 14 residues. Per germline, CDR1 MNHNS and CDR2 SASEGT. V was clipped by 5 bases and J by 3 bases; unmatched bases: 3.

This clonotype has a count of ten or more. The V call is TRBV12-3 or TRBV12-4, the J call TRBJ2-6, with a tentative D call TRBD1 (6 bases). The CDR3 sequence is 15 residues long. V lost 6 bases and J 1 base, leaving 10 bases between the germline ends. CDR3 loop: CASRATGSGANVLTF. CDR3 in DNA: TGTGCCAGCAGAGCAACAGGGTCTGGGGCCAACGTCCTGACTTTC.

The chain uses TRBV20-1 and TRBJ2-1; D not resolved. The CDR3 extends over 10 amino acids. Per the germline V gene, CDR1 is DFQATT and CDR2 is SNEGSKA (reference sequence). V lost 3 bases to trimming and J lost 6 bases, with 3 bases between them. The CDR3 loop is CSASVNEQFF. The CDR3 coding sequence is TGCAGTGCTAGTGTCAATGAGCAGTTCTTC.

The chain has TRBV7-6 and TRBJ2-1; unclear D gene. CDR1 SGHVS and CDR2 FNYEAQ come from the germline V gene. The CDR3 runs to 14 residues. V was shortened by 5 bases and J by 0 bases, with 8 bases between the two germline ends. The chain's CDR3 is CASSALGSYNEQFF. The CDR3 nucleotides are TGTGCCAGCAGCGCCCTGGGCTCCTACAATGAGCAGTTCTTC.

This clonotype showed up just a few times. The chain's CDR3 is CSASKVTGQETQYF. The CDR3, as DNA: TGCAGTGCTAGTAAGGTGACGGGGCAAGAGACCCAGTACTTC. The rearrangement uses TRBV20-1 and TRBJ2-5; D might be TRBD2 (5 bases). This CDR3 is 14 amino acids long. V was pared by 3 bases and J by 2 bases, with 13 bases between. Germline CDR1 reads DFQATT; CDR2 reads SNEGSKA (reference sequence).

There are a few counts of this clonotype. This sequence joins TRBV5-6 and TRBJ2-5; a weak D match, TRBD1 (6 bases). V shed 2 bases and J shed 2 bases, with 22 bases lying between them. The CDR3 runs to 18 residues. Germline CDR1 reads SGHDT; CDR2 reads YYEEEE. CDR3 sequence (DNA): TGTGCCAGCAGCTTCGGAAGTTCCAAAAGGGACATTCAAGAGACCCAGTACTTC. Its translation: CASSFGSSKRDIQETQYF.

The chain uses TRBV28 and TRBJ2-2, with TRBD2 identical over 12 bases. The CDR3 spans 15 residues. Trimming took 5 bases from V and 5 from J; bases not matched to a gene: 3. In germline, CDR1 is MDHEN, CDR2 SYDVKM. The CDR3 coding sequence is TGTGCCAGCAGTGGACTAGCGGGGCCAACCGGGGAGCTGTTTTTT. It codes for CASSGLAGPTGELFF.

The CDR3 is CASSFKHRDRANTGELFF. In nucleotides, the CDR3 is TGTGCCAGCAGCTTCAAACACCGGGACAGGGCGAACACCGGGGAGCTGTTTTTT. The rearrangement links TRBV11-1 to TRBJ2-2; 9 nucleotides line up with TRBD1. The CDR3 is 18 residues long. The V segment lost 3 bases and the J segment 0 bases; nucleotides outside the gene matches: 8. Germline V gene sequence: CDR1 SGHAT, CDR2 FQDESV (reference sequence).

This clonotype was detected only a few times. The gene calls are TRBV7-2 and TRBJ2-7; D may be TRBD1 (6 bases). CDR3 size: 14 residues. Trimming removed 1 base from V and 4 bases from J, with 11 bases in between. The germline V gene encodes CDR1 SGHTA and CDR2 FQGNSA. The CDR3 bases are TGTGCCAGCAGCTTAGAGTGGACAGCGTACGAGCAGTACTTC. Translation: CASSLEWTAYEQYF.

This clonotype showed up just a few times. V usage is TRBV20-1 and J usage is TRBJ2-4; 8 bases align to TRBD2. The CDR3 is made up of 17 amino acids. Germline loops: CDR1 DFQATT, CDR2 SNEGSKA (reference sequence). V dropped 4 bases and J dropped 2; count of bases not matched to a gene: 13. CDR3 amino acids: CSANGRGGKGSKNIQYF. The DNA for the CDR3 is TGCAGTGCTAACGGACGGGGGGGAAAAGGATCCAAAAACATTCAGTACTTC.

The chain carries TRBV28 and TRBJ2-3; perhaps TRBD2 as D (5 bases). The CDR3 length is 16 residues. V was trimmed by 5 bases and J by 5 bases, leaving 20 bases between them. The V gene's germline CDR1 is MDHEN and CDR2 SYDVKM. CDR3 bases: TGTGCCAGCAGTCCCTCTGGGCGGGTAAGAGGAGATACGCAGTATTTT. This sequence encodes CASSPSGRVRGDTQYF.

V is TRBV5-4 and J is TRBJ2-2; D might be TRBD2 (5 bases). The ends were cut back, 4 bases at V and 0 bases at J, with 16 bases in the middle. There are 17 residues in the CDR3. Per germline, CDR1 SGHNT and CDR2 YYREEE (reference sequence). The CDR3 here is CASSPSPTTTNTGELFF. The CDR3 nucleotides read TGTGCCAGCAGCCCATCTCCCACGACTACGAACACCGGGGAGCTGTTTTTT.

This clonotype was seen only a few times. The rearrangement uses TRBV5-5 and TRBJ2-1; 10 nucleotides line up with TRBD1. The CDR3 is made up of 16 amino acids. V lost 4 bases, J lost 5 bases, and 9 bases stayed unmatched. Germline V lookup: CDR1 SGHKS, CDR2 YYEKEE (reference sequence). CDR3 in DNA: TGTGCCAGCAGCCCCCCGACAGGGGGCCTGGACAATGAGCAGTTCTTC. Protein: CASSPPTGGLDNEQFF.

CDR3 residues: CASSLSLGYEKLFF. CDR3 bases: TGTGCCAGCAGTCTCTCTCTAGGGTATGAAAAACTGTTTTTT. The chain is built from TRBV7-9 and TRBJ1-4; D is ambiguous. The V gene lost 6 bases and the J gene lost 6 bases, with 14 bases spanning the gap. CDR3 length: 14 residues. Looked up from germline, CDR1 is SEHNR and CDR2 is FQNEAQ (reference sequence).

This chain links TRBV29-1 with TRBJ1-5, with TRBD1 matching 8 bases. The V segment lost 4 bases and the J segment 3 bases; nucleotides outside the gene matches: 2. Germline lookup yields CDR1 SQVTM and CDR2 ANQGSEA. The CDR3 is 13 amino acids. CDR3 region: CSVGDRLNQPQHF. In nucleotides, the CDR3 is TGCAGCGTTGGGGACAGGCTCAATCAGCCCCAGCATTTT.